The clone carrying this T cell receptor beta chain was seen ten or more times. Relative to the germline gene, one junction end is altered; a read error may explain this. These data belong to a study of T cells in Graves' hyperthyroidism and ophthalmopathy. The source material, RNA transcripts, was used to amplify TCR beta CDR3 regions. Carried out on the TCR CDR3, a first-round RT-PCR used the HTBI primer set. TCRdb ran MiXCR on the multiplex PCR reads and lists one entry per CDR3 protein. The repertoire holds around 350,000 distinct CDR3 sequences, with approximately 14% as singletons. Germline V gene sequence: CDR1 SEHNR, CDR2 FQNEAQ (reference sequence). The CDR3 has 16 amino acids.

The rearrangement uses TRBV7-9 and TRBJ2-1; the match to TRBD2 covers 11 bases. Sample: blood. This clonotype was sampled from a woman between 18 and 30 years old with Graves' hyperthyroidism that later progressed to Graves' ophthalmopathy. CDR3 nucleotide sequence: TGTGCCAGCAGCAGTAGCGGGAGGGCCTCCCACAATGAGCAGTTCTTC. Protein sequence: CASSSSGRASHNEQFF.